Listed here are 16 T cell receptor beta chains from one sample, sequenced in a study of long-term antiretroviral therapy in people with HIV. With survey level as its setting, the immunoSEQ assay was v3.0. Using immunoSEQ multiplex PCR, the repertoire was profiled, and TCRdb retains in-frame clones only, with some absent. The sample holds tens of thousands of clones; roughly 94% are singletons and the top ten take 3% to 4%. The specimen was unsorted PBMCs, collected 5.3 years after starting antiretroviral therapy. Every receptor here comes from a man in his fifties or sixties with HIV.

The chain is built from TRBV6-5 and TRBJ2-7; 9 positions match TRBD2. Unmatched junction bases numbered 5, after V lost 8 bases and J lost 0 bases. The germline CDR1 and CDR2 sequences are MNHEY and SVGAGI. The CDR3 covers 14 residues. The CDR3 region has the DNA TGTGCCAGCTGGCCGCGGGGGGGCTCCTACGAGCAGTACTTC. Protein product: CASWPRGGSYEQYF.

This chain joins TRBV7-8 and TRBJ2-1; the D is unclear. CDR1 is SGHVS and CDR2 is FQNEAQ in the germline V gene. V was shortened by 5 bases and J by 0 bases, with 8 bases between the two germline ends. The CDR3 loop spans 14 amino acids. CDR3 nucleotides: TGTGCCAGCAGCCGCCTTAGCTCCTACAATGAGCAGTTCTTC. This gives the protein CASSRLSSYNEQFF.

The chain has TRBV5-4 and TRBJ1-1, with D tentatively TRBD1 (5 bases). Looked up from germline, CDR1 is SGHNT and CDR2 is YYREEE (reference sequence). V was shortened by 0 bases and J by 4 bases, with 13 bases between the two germline ends. This CDR3 is built from 15 residues. The CDR3 sequence: CASSLAAGWGTEAFF. The CDR3 DNA reads TGTGCCAGCAGCTTGGCCGCAGGGTGGGGCACTGAAGCTTTCTTT.

The chain joins TRBV5-4 to TRBJ1-5, with unresolved D. Trimming removed 2 bases at V and 0 bases at J, with 3 bases between. Germline V gene data show CDR1 as SGHNT and CDR2 as YYREEE (reference sequence). The CDR3 consists of 13 residues. In DNA form, the CDR3 reads TGTGCCAGCAGCTTTGGTAGCAATCAGCCCCAGCATTTT. Residues: CASSFGSNQPQHF.

The rearrangement joins TRBV6-1 to TRBJ2-7; possibly TRBD1 for D (6 bases). V was shortened by 6 bases and J by 1 base, with 10 bases between the two germline ends. Germline values: CDR1 MNHNS, CDR2 SASEGT. The CDR3 contains 13 residues. The CDR3 DNA is TGTGCCAGCAGAGGGCAGGGGTCCTACGAGCAGTACTTC. This translates into CASRGQGSYEQYF.

The CDR3 here is CAWSPIITDTQYF. CDR3 nucleotides: TGTGCCTGGAGTCCAATCATCACAGATACGCAGTATTTT. The V call is TRBV30, the J call TRBJ2-3; D is undetermined. The CDR3 is made up of 13 amino acids. The V gene lost 2 bases and the J gene lost 2 bases, with 8 bases spanning the gap. In germline, CDR1 is GTSNPN, CDR2 SVGIG (reference sequence). The full variable domain, its missing parts supplied by reference TRBV30 and TRBJ2-3, is SQTIHQWPATLVQPVGSPLSLECTVEGTSNPNLYWYRQAAGRGLQLLFYSVGIGQISSEVPQNLSASRPQDRQFILSSKKLLLSDSGFYLCAWSPIITDTQYFGPGTRLTVL.

The chain couples TRBV25-1 to TRBJ1-1, with D tentatively TRBD1 (5 bases). Germline CDR1 MGHDK, CDR2 SYGVNS. The V end was cut by 5 bases, the J end by 1 base, with 8 bases between. This CDR3 comprises 13 residues. The CDR3 loop reads CASSRQQNTEAFF. CDR3 in DNA: TGTGCCAGCAGTCGACAGCAGAACACTGAAGCTTTCTTT. Together with reference TRBV25-1 and TRBJ1-1, the CDR3 gives the full variable domain: EADIYQTPRYLVIGTGKKITLECSQTMGHDKMYWYQQDPGMELHLIHYSYGVNSTEKGDLSSESTVSRIRTEHFPLTLESARPSHTSQYLCASSRQQNTEAFFGQGTRLTVV.

V and J are TRBV2 and TRBJ1-2, with a possible D match to TRBD1 (6 bases). The CDR3 has 15 residues. V was cut by 1 base and J by 2 bases, with 11 bases left in between. Germline CDR1 reads SNHLY; CDR2 reads FYNNEI. The CDR3, as DNA: TGTGCCAGCAGTGAAGTCCTTACAGGGAACTATGGCTACACCTTC. This codes for CASSEVLTGNYGYTF. Full variable domain (missing parts from reference TRBV2 and TRBJ1-2): EPEVTQTPSHQVTQMGQEVILRCVPISNHLYFYWYRQILGQKVEFLVSFYNNEISEKSEIFDDQFSVERPDGSNFTLKIRSTKLEDSAMYFCASSEVLTGNYGYTFGSGTRLTVV.

V is TRBV30 and J is TRBJ1-4; D call uncertain. V shed 2 bases and J shed 8 bases, with 6 bases lying between them. CDR1 and CDR2 (germline): GTSNPN, SVGIG (reference sequence). The CDR3 runs to 11 residues. The CDR3 sequence is CAWSQGEKLFF. The CDR3 nucleotides read TGTGCCTGGAGTCAAGGAGAAAAACTGTTTTTT.

The chain recombines TRBV6-6 with TRBJ2-7, with a tentative D call TRBD2 (7 bases). This CDR3 has 12 residues. From germline, CDR1 is MNHNY and CDR2 SVGAGI (reference sequence). The ends were cut back, 3 bases at V and 12 bases at J, with 15 bases in the middle. CDR3 coding DNA: TGTGCCAGCAGTTATCTGGGGGGGGCTATGTACTTC. Encoded protein: CASSYLGGAMYF.

The J gene is TRBJ2-2, the V gene TRBV6-6; TRBD1 agrees at 7 bases. This CDR3 spans 13 amino acids. The germline gives CDR1 MNHNY, CDR2 SVGAGI (reference sequence). Trimming removed 8 bases from V and 6 bases from J; junction bases left unmatched: 6. The CDR3 spells CASSQGYAGELFF. Here the CDR3 DNA reads TGTGCCAGCTCACAGGGGTACGCCGGGGAGCTGTTTTTT.

V gene TRBV6-5 combines with J gene TRBJ1-1; no reliable D call. V lost 7 bases to trimming and J lost 6 bases, with 9 bases between them. CDR1 and CDR2 from the germline V gene are MNHEY and SVGAGI. The CDR3 extends over 11 amino acids. In DNA, the CDR3 is TGTGCCAGCACGTCCCGGGCTGAAGCTTTCTTT. Protein: CASTSRAEAFF.

This chain joins TRBV27 and TRBJ2-7; D not resolved. Trimming shortened V by 3 bases and J by 2 bases, and 5 bases separated the two germline ends. The V gene's germline CDR1 is MNHEY and CDR2 SMNVEV (reference sequence). The CDR3 contains 12 residues. The CDR3 DNA is TGTGCCAGCAGTTTCAACACCTACGAGCAGTACTTC. This sequence encodes CASSFNTYEQYF.

This clone came up once. The J gene is TRBJ2-1, the V gene TRBV7-8, with 7 bases identical to TRBD1. Losses at the gene ends were 5 bases for V and 6 bases for J; bases not matched to a gene: 10. Germline V gives CDR1 SGHVS, CDR2 FQNEAQ. The CDR3 covers 15 residues. The CDR3 protein is CASSRDREYVNEQFF. Written as DNA, the CDR3 is TGTGCCAGCAGCCGCGACAGGGAGTATGTCAATGAGCAGTTCTTC.

The V gene is TRBV4-3, the J gene TRBJ2-1; 9 bases line up with TRBD1. Germline values: CDR1 LGHNA, CDR2 YSLEER. The J segment lost 7 bases and the V segment lost 0 bases, leaving 4 bases of the junction unmatched. This CDR3 comprises 15 residues. CDR3 amino acids: CASSQDTGGRNEQFF. CDR3 sequence (DNA): TGCGCCAGCAGCCAAGATACAGGGGGCCGGAATGAGCAGTTCTTC.

V and J are TRBV25-1 and TRBJ2-7; D possibly matches TRBD1 or TRBD2 (5 bases each). V was cut by 3 bases and J by 3 bases, with 15 bases left in between. Germline V gives CDR1 MGHDK, CDR2 SYGVNS. This CDR3 has 15 residues. For the CDR3, the DNA is TGTGCCAGCAGTGACCGTGGGGGTAAGGGCTACGAGCAGTACTTC. It translates to CASSDRGGKGYEQYF.